This TCR beta chain was identified during a study of cytomegalovirus exposure and HLA in healthy donors. General study results and limits: Among TCR beta chains of equal frequency, HLA-associated ones were more clonally expanded in a later analysis. 16,951 TCR beta sequences were associated with HLA alleles at 0.05 false discovery rate in a later analysis.

Of note for this clone: Its antigen is undetermined. The same CDR3 arises from other DNA sequences in this sample as well.

The PCR made use of 60 Vbeta and 13 Jbeta primers. Study processing details: The authors later counted around 80 million unique TCR beta chains, some 12 million of them shared. TCRdb's table, derived via immunoSEQ multiplex PCR, lists solely in-frame clones and lacks some. The V and J calls and clone size come from that table; D and trimming were worked out from the DNA. Of about 150,000 clones listed, about 73% are singletons. This CDR3 has 17 residues. The chain employs TRBV21-1 and TRBJ1-5; the table names TRBD1, a call not compared with the DNA. TRBV21-1 is designated a pseudogene. This receptor was obtained from a man aged 35 to 55 in good health and CMV-seropositive. Source material: PBMCs. The CDR3 loop is CASSKARSGALNQPQHF. Here the CDR3 DNA reads TGTGCCAGCAGTAAAGCGCGCTCAGGGGCCCTCAATCAGCCCCAGCATTTT.